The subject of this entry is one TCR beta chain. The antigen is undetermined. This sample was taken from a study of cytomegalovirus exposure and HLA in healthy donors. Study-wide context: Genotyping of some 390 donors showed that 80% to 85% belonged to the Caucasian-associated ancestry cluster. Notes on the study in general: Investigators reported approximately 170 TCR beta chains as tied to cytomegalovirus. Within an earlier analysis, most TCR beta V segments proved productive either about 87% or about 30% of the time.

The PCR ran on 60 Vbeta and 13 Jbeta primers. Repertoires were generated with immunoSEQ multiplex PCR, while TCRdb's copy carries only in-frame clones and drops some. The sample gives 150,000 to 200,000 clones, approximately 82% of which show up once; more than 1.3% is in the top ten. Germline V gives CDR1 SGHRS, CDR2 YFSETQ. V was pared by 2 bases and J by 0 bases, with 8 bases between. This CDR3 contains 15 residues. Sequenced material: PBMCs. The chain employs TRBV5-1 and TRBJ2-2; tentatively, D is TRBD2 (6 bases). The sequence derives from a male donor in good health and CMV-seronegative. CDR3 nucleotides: TGCGCCAGCAGCTTTTCGGGAGCGAACACCGGGGAGCTGTTTTTT. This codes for CASSFSGANTGELFF.